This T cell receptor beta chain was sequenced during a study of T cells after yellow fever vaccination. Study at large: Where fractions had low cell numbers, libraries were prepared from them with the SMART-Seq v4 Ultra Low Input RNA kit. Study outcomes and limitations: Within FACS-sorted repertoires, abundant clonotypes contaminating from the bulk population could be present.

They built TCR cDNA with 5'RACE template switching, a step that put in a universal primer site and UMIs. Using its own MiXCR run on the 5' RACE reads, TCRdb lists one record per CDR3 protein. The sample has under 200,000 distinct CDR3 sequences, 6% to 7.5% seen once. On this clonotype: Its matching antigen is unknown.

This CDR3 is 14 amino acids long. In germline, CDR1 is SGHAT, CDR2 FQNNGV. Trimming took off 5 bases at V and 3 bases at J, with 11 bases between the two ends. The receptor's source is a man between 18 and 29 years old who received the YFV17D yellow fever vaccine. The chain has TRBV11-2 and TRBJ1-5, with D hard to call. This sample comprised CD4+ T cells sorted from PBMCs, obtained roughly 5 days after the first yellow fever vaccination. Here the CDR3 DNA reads TGTGCCAGCAGCACGACAAACCTCAATCAGCCCCAGCATTTT. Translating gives CASSTTNLNQPQHF.